This section outlines one T cell receptor (beta chain) sequence together with its context. This clone was detected only a few times. No antigen is known for it. No base-level quality is on record; no much larger clone is a single base apart. The data originate from a study of cytomegalovirus exposure and HLA in healthy donors (dated by TCRdb to 2017 to 2019). At the level of the whole study: According to an earlier analysis of around 600 of the donors, about 179 million T cells yielded 117 million unique TCR beta sequences and about 280 Gb of sequence data. An early release covering about 600 HLA-typed donors comprised approximately 290 gigabases of sequencing data and tens of millions of unique TCR sequences. Of the roughly 400 genotyped donors, approximately 81% were placed in the genetic ancestry cluster associated with self-reported Caucasian donors. The aim of the study was to test whether cataloging public T cell receptors could identify signatures of past pathogen exposure. The study used immunosequencing to profile the T cell repertoires of approximately 690 subjects and linked those repertoires to cytomegalovirus serostatus. In addition to the first cohort of hundreds of subjects, a separate validation cohort of over 90 different subjects was used. To predict cytomegalovirus infection status, the study brought together high-throughput TCR immunosequencing, statistical association of individual TCRs with disease status, and machine learning. To study patterns of TCR occurrence, a later analysis re-analyzed previously published TCR beta repertoires from 600 to 750 donors and added high-resolution HLA genotyping. The later analysis used no new phenotypic data to find candidate immune exposures, relying instead on TCR beta sequences and their occurrence across donors. In an earlier analysis of 587 of the donors, high-throughput TCR beta sequencing was used to judge whether each TCR beta V gene segment behaved as functional or pseudogenic. Donor age, sex, ethnicity and CMV serostatus were compiled together with the repertoire data. In a later genetic analysis, genome-wide SNP genotypes for about 65% of the roughly 700 donors were used, and that subset was treated as a discovery cohort. All discovery cohort repertoires had been generated on a single sequencing platform. HLA typing included class I and class II loci at four-digit resolution. Typing coverage differed by locus: A, B, C, DRB1 and DQB1 were typed in about 629-630 donors, DQA1 in 522, DPA1 in around 600, and DPB1 in 472. Roughly five DR-DQ haplotypes were handled as single units for association and clustering because linkage in the cohort was strong. Among a few hundred genotyped donors of the cohort, an average of about 240,000 unique TCR beta nucleotide sequences were sequenced per donor, roughly a sixth of them non-productive.

The library was obtained by the immunoSEQ multiplex PCR assay. A mixture of 60 forward primers for TCR Vbeta segments and 13 reverse primers for TCR Jbeta segments was used in the multiplex PCR. Amplification of the CDR3 region of rearranged TCR beta genes was performed with a multiplex PCR assay on genomic DNA. The Illumina HiSeq System was used to sequence the amplified TCR beta libraries as 87-base-pair reads. Concerning the study's data processing: A later analysis tallied around 80 million unique TCR beta chains across the 666 repertoires, and around 12 million of those chains were shared by two or more donors. Raw reads were error-corrected and collapsed into unique sequences with a nearest-neighbor algorithm that merged closely related sequences to remove PCR and sequencing errors. Alignment of CDR3 sequences to IMGT reference sequences was used to assign V, D and J gene segments. Each retained sequence needed at least a six-nucleotide match to both a V gene segment and a J gene segment. Rearrangements were called productive when the CDR3 lacked stop codons and stayed in frame with V and J; all others were non-productive. CDR3 was defined according to IMGT convention as the region running from the second conserved V-encoded cysteine to the conserved J-encoded phenylalanine. In an earlier analysis of approximately 590 of the donors, sequences lacking an unambiguous match to a single V gene segment were excluded. In an earlier analysis of roughly 500 of the donors, V segments were called functional above 56.7% productive rearrangements and were called segregating when the between-donor standard deviation exceeded 5%. A statistical classification framework was built for diagnosing cytomegalovirus status from the catalog of TCR beta chain sequences. A later analysis assigned V and J genes by comparing TCR nucleotide sequences with IMGT/GENE-DB human TR gene sequences. A later analysis assigned CDR3 sequences and most-parsimonious VDJ recombination scenarios with the TCRdist pipeline. In a later analysis, each TCR beta chain was defined by its CDR3 amino acid sequence together with its V-gene family, and reads lacking a unique V-gene family were excluded. In a later analysis, 500 to 700 highly shared, low-generation-probability nucleotide sequences were removed to address suspected cross-contamination and a sequencing artifact. For each public chain, a later analysis derived a clonal expansion index from normalized ranks of inferred template counts within each repertoire. In a later analysis, generation probabilities were computed with a VDJ recombination model fitted to out-of-frame rearrangements, and the resulting probabilities were checked against IGoR. In a later analysis, TCR-TCR, TCR-HLA and TCR-CMV co-occurrence was scored with hypergeometric tests, and a repertoire-size bias correction was applied to TCR pairs. To estimate false discovery rates, a later analysis permuted the HLA or CMV assignments 20 times. A later analysis grouped co-occurring TCRs with DBSCAN, adding TCRdist sequence similarity when clustering within HLA-allele-positive subsets. Co-occurrence clustering excluded repertoires with fewer than 30,000 or more than 120,000 public chains, plus five with anomalous nucleotide sharing. The immuneACCESS repertoire file appears here via TCRdb, limited to in-frame rearrangements. These files lack a portion of the clones; in checked studies, under half of the deficit traces to unresolved V genes, and the cause of the others is not known. That table supplies the V and J calls and clone size; D and trimming were determined from the DNA. This sample holds fewer than 200,000 clones; roughly 80% were observed only once. The ten largest clones represent 1.5% of the sample.

In total, 666 healthy bone marrow donors made up the cohort. Cohort members were all nominally healthy when sampled, although unrecorded immune exposures were likely present. The donor tested CMV seropositive and was one of the 289 seropositive cohort members. Each donor provided a peripheral blood sample, and peripheral blood mononuclear cells were used for TCR beta sequencing. Genomic DNA extraction from the blood cell samples was performed with the Qiagen DNeasy Blood Extraction Kit. A distance of 24 bases separates the germline ends of V and J, which lose 5 bases and 1 base respectively. The CDR3 runs 18 amino acids, cysteine and phenylalanine included. Of all the DNA, just the CDR3 is kept, 54 bases in frame from base 1. The germline V gene yields SGDLS for CDR1 and YYNGEE for CDR2. The paper's findings and limits, for the study overall: A few of the identified cytomegalovirus-associated TCR beta chains were confirmed in vitro to be specific for cytomegalovirus antigens. A cluster of highly shared sequence variants was judged likely to represent a technical artifact of the sequencing pipeline. Only TCR beta chains were sequenced in this cohort, and the absence of alpha or paired-chain data limited detectable features. In a later genetic analysis, fewer N-insertions in productive TCRs were reported among donors in an Asian-associated ancestry cluster than the roughly 640-donor mean. Because HLA typing was unavailable for some donors at each locus, only the typed subset was used in association tests. At a false discovery rate of 0.05, a later analysis linked 15,000 to 20,000 TCR beta sequences to specific HLA alleles. Presence/absence analyses assumed roughly uniform sequencing depth across donors, an assumption that may not hold. CMV serostatus was the only immune exposure information available for the cohort. V-gene and J-gene trimming of TCR beta chains was associated with a missense DCLRE1C variant in a later genetic analysis, and the association was replicated in an independent cohort. In a later analysis, TCR association rates were found to vary across HLA loci, with the most associated TCRs seen for DRB1 alleles and the fewest for HLA-C alleles. Broadly in line with IMGT annotations, most TCR beta V segments showed up in productive rearrangements about 87% or about 30% of the time in an earlier analysis of 587 of the donors. A later analysis found that HLA-associated TCR beta chains were more clonally expanded and had lower generation probabilities than equally common non-associated chains. A further reported finding was that TCR beta sequences accurately predicted the HLA-A and HLA-B alleles for most subjects in the first cohort. Linkage disequilibrium might explain the correlated functional status among segregating V segments, but an unknown experimental factor could not be excluded. Assigning TCR associations to individual alleles was difficult when HLA alleles, especially DR and DQ, strongly co-occurred. The study listed 150 to 200 TCR beta chains as associated with cytomegalovirus. The 87-base-pair reads could not distinguish some IMGT-functional V segments, including TRBV6-2 and TRBV6-3, so those segments were excluded. While some public TCRs were present in many individuals, most TCR sequences turned up only very rarely across donors. Around 16 rarely observed V segments, including chromosome 9 orphons, were excluded from the earlier analysis of approximately 500 of the donors because counts were too low. Several of the top co-occurrence clusters appeared to be linked to parvovirus B19, influenza, CMV and Epstein-Barr virus, according to a later analysis. Cytomegalovirus status was reported to be diagnosed by the classifier with high specificity and sensitivity in both the original and validation cohorts. According to the authors, the approach could potentially be generalized to other disease states and immunological phenotypes. A later analysis found that most CMV-associated TCR beta chains appeared HLA-restricted, with HLA associations seemingly driven largely by CMV exposure.

This receptor was taken from a girl under 18 in good health and CMV-seropositive. The specimen sequenced was PBMCs. The rearranged segments are TRBV9 and TRBJ1-1; TRBD1 is a weak D gene call, 5 bases matching. This receptor has the CDR3 CASRLPGGDDIGNTEAFF. The nucleotides are TGTGCCAGCAGACTTCCGGGGGGGGACGACATCGGGAACACTGAAGCTTTCTTT.